The sequence of this T cell receptor beta chain was determined in a study of blood T cell repertoires in COVID-19. Study-wide context: Whether acute or convalescent, the COVID-19 samples came from the United States, Italy and Spain. T cells, B-cell-depleted T cells, or PBMCs provided the cDNA or gDNA that served as material.

Profiled with immunoSEQ multiplex PCR; TCRdb holds only in-frame clones, not every one. The sample holds about 400,000 clones; around 90% are singletons and the top ten take over 2%. V lost 3 bases, J lost 0 bases, and 15 bases lay in between. The CDR3 length is 15 residues. CDR1 DFQATT and CDR2 SNEGSKA come from the germline V gene (reference sequence). V gene TRBV20-1 combines with J gene TRBJ2-7; D perhaps matches TRBD1 (6 bases). The source material was PBMCs or T cells enriched from blood (not recorded which). The sequence derives from a middle-aged woman with acute COVID-19. The CDR3 DNA reads as TGCAGTGCTAGTGTCGGGACATCAGACTCCTACGAGCAGTACTTC. Translating gives CSASVGTSDSYEQYF.